The 14 T cell receptor beta chains below come from one sample, sequenced in a study of T cell repertoires in cytomegalovirus infection. TCRdb analysed the reads with MiXCR anew, one entry per CDR3 protein. The data show 95,000 to 120,000 distinct CDR3 sequences, around 31% seen once. The antigens for these receptors are not known. Sample: CD8+ T cells from cultured PBMCs, taken from culture after CMV antigen stimulation. Every receptor here comes from a human donor in good health (CMV status not recorded). Some clones in this sample may be carry-over from other donors' samples.

This sequence joins TRBV6-1 and TRBJ2-7; D is ambiguous. This CDR3 has 15 amino acids. Trimming removed 1 base at V and 3 bases at J, with 13 bases between. The germline V gene encodes CDR1 MNHNS and CDR2 SASEGT. This CDR3 reads CASSEVPDTGYEQYF. Here the CDR3 DNA reads TGTGCCAGCAGTGAAGTCCCAGACACGGGCTACGAGCAGTACTTC.

This clonotype was picked up a small number of times. CDR3 amino acids: CASSLVDGVNTEAFF. The CDR3 region has the DNA TGTGCCAGCAGCTTAGTAGACGGAGTGAACACTGAAGCTTTCTTT. This chain uses TRBV7-2 with TRBJ1-1, with D uncertain. With 1 base removed from V and 0 bases from J, the gap between germline ends came to 9 bases. This CDR3 spans 15 amino acids. CDR1 is SGHTA and CDR2 is FQGNSA in the germline V gene.

This chain links TRBV27 with TRBJ1-6; possible D gene TRBD1, 5 bases. Germline V gives CDR1 MNHEY, CDR2 SMNVEV (reference sequence). This CDR3 has 15 residues. Between the trimmed V and J ends, which lost 6 bases and 0 bases, there was a span of 9 bases. In DNA form, the CDR3 reads TGTGCCAGCAGCACGAGGGGCTCCTATAATTCACCCCTCCACTTT. Its translation is CASSTRGSYNSPLHF.

The rearrangement uses TRBV7-2 and TRBJ2-3; 9 bases are shared with TRBD2. Germline V gene sequence: CDR1 SGHTA, CDR2 FQGNSA. Trimming at V came to 5 bases and at J to 2 bases, leaving 11 bases not matched to a gene. The CDR3 length is 17 residues. The CDR3 region has the DNA TGTGCCAGCAGCAAACTAAGCGGGGGGAGAAACACAGATACGCAGTATTTT. Amino acids: CASSKLSGGRNTDTQYF.

The sample holds many counts of this clonotype. This chain links TRBV12-3 or TRBV12-4 with TRBJ2-3; no reliable D call. V lost 3 bases and J lost 2, with 6 bases in between. CDR3 length: 13 residues. Here the CDR3 DNA reads TGTGCCAGCAGTTTTACCTACACAGATACGCAGTATTTT. Translating gives CASSFTYTDTQYF.

The chain joins TRBV20-1 to TRBJ1-5; 11 positions match TRBD1. Germline-derived CDR1 and CDR2 are DFQATT and SNEGSKA (reference sequence). Trimming at V came to 6 bases and at J to 5 bases, leaving 15 bases not matched to a gene. The CDR3 is 17 residues long. CDR3 DNA: TGCAGTGCCCGCGGGACAGGGGGGATCTTACGATATCAGCCCCAGCATTTT. This gives the protein CSARGTGGILRYQPQHF.

The chain recombines TRBV12-3 or TRBV12-4 with TRBJ2-5, with a weak D call TRBD2 (6 bases). Trimming cost V 5 bases and J 4 bases, with 20 bases left between them. The CDR3 totals 16 residues. The CDR3 sequence: CASSPPGEALGETQYF. As DNA, the CDR3 is TGTGCCAGCAGTCCCCCCGGGGAGGCGTTGGGAGAGACCCAGTACTTC.

As regards this clonotype: A much larger clone is a single base away; this may be a read error. This chain links TRBV12-3 or TRBV12-4 with TRBJ2-5; D remains ambiguous. There are 12 residues in the CDR3. The CDR3, as DNA: TGTACCAGCAGTTTCCCTCAAGAGACCCAGTACTTC. The encoded protein is CTSSFPQETQYF.

The rearrangement joins TRBV19 to TRBJ1-5; TRBD1 agrees at 8 bases. Germline V lookup: CDR1 LNHDA, CDR2 SQIVND (reference sequence). V shed 5 bases, J shed 2 bases, and the junction held 5 bases outside the gene matches. The CDR3 has 15 residues. CDR3 amino acids: CASSHDRGRNQPQHF. The DNA of the CDR3 is TGTGCCAGTAGTCACGACAGGGGACGCAATCAGCCCCAGCATTTT.

The chain carries TRBV7-9 and TRBJ2-7; 9 nucleotides align to TRBD1. The CDR3 is made up of 18 amino acids. With V trimmed by 5 bases and J by 2 bases, 16 bases remained unmatched. The germline CDR1 and CDR2 sequences are SEHNR and FQNEAQ (reference sequence). The CDR3 region has the DNA TGTGCCAGCAGCCCGAGCGGGCGGACAGGGGCTGTTCCCTACGAGCAGTACTTC. This gives the protein CASSPSGRTGAVPYEQYF.

This rearrangement joins TRBV6-6 to TRBJ1-2; D is possibly TRBD1 (5 bases). Looked up from germline, CDR1 is MNHNY and CDR2 is SVGAGI (reference sequence). The CDR3 is made up of 16 amino acids. V was shortened by 0 bases and J by 3 bases, with 14 bases between the two germline ends. This CDR3 reads CASSYSRQPLDYGYTF. The CDR3 region has the DNA TGTGCCAGCAGTTACTCGAGACAGCCACTAGACTATGGCTACACCTTC.

This clonotype was observed many times. The V and J genes are TRBV6-2 or TRBV6-3 and TRBJ2-5, with D perhaps assigned TRBD1 or TRBD2 (5 bases each). This CDR3 comprises 15 residues. From germline, CDR1 is MNHEY and CDR2 SVGEGT. V lost 5 bases and J lost 2, with 15 bases in between. Written as DNA, the CDR3 is TGTGCCAGCAGTCCACTCCTGGGGGATCAAGAGACCCAGTACTTC. Amino acids: CASSPLLGDQETQYF.

This clonotype was counted ten times or more. The chain combines TRBV7-2 with TRBJ2-3; TRBD2 aligns across 14 bases. With 6 bases clipped from V and 6 bases from J, the junction kept 8 bases outside the gene matches. The germline V gene encodes CDR1 SGHTA and CDR2 FQGNSA. There are 16 residues in the CDR3. CDR3 DNA sequence: TGTGCCAGCAGTCGACTAGCGGGGGGGCCTTCGGATACGCAGTATTTT. The encoded protein is CASSRLAGGPSDTQYF.

The V call is TRBV19, the J call TRBJ2-1; D may be TRBD1 or TRBD2 (5 bases each). Germline V gene data show CDR1 as LNHDA and CDR2 as SQIVND (reference sequence). Trimming took 6 bases from V and 3 from J, leaving 12 bases between them. There are 14 residues in the CDR3. The CDR3 sequence: CASSSRGGYNEQFF. In DNA, the CDR3 is TGTGCCAGTAGCTCTCGGGGCGGCTACAATGAGCAGTTCTTC.